One sample yielded the 2 T cell receptor beta chains listed below, sequenced in a study of cytomegalovirus exposure and HLA in healthy donors. Using immunoSEQ multiplex PCR, the repertoire was profiled, and TCRdb retains in-frame clones only, with some absent. This sample has under 80,000 clones, with 94% found just once. The sequenced sample was PBMCs. Receptors were obtained from a woman under 30 in good health and CMV-seronegative.

This chain joins TRBV6-6 and TRBJ2-5; 8 positions match TRBD2. Germline assignment: CDR1 MNHNY and CDR2 SVGAGI (reference sequence). The J segment lost 3 bases and the V segment lost 6 bases, leaving 3 bases of the junction unmatched. The CDR3 length is 13 residues. CDR3 amino acids: CASRTGGKETQYF. CDR3 sequence (DNA): TGTGCCAGCAGAACGGGGGGGAAAGAGACCCAGTACTTC.

CDR3 in DNA: TGTGCCAGCAGTTTATTCGCGACAGGGTTGAGGCGGGCGAACACTGAAGCTTTCTTT. It specifies CASSLFATGLRRANTEAFF. This chain links TRBV28 with TRBJ1-1; 7 bases line up with TRBD1. This CDR3 has 19 amino acids. V was pared by 1 base and J by 1 base, with 15 bases of the junction left unmatched. Germline loops: CDR1 MDHEN, CDR2 SYDVKM. The variable domain in full, with the rest retrieved from reference TRBV28 and TRBJ1-1, is DVKVTQSSRYLVKRTGEKVFLECVQDMDHENMFWYRQDPGLGLRLIYFSYDVKMKEKGDIPEGYSVSREKKERFSLILESASTNQTSMYLCASSLFATGLRRANTEAFFGQGTRLTVV.